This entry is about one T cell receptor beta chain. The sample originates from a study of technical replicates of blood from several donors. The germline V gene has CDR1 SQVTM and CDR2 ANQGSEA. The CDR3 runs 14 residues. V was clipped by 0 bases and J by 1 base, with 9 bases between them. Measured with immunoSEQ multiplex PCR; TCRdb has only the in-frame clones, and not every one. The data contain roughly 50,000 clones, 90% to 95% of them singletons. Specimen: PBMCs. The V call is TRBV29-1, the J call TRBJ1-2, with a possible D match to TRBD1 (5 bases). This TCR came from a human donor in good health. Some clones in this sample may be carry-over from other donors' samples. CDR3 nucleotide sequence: TGCAGCGTTGAAGATCGGGGGGATAACTATGGCTACACCTTC. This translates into CSVEDRGDNYGYTF.